This TCR beta chain was observed in a study of T-cell reconstitution after alpha-beta-depleted transplantation in children. V trimming: 4 bases; J trimming: 0 bases; junction bases outside the gene matches: 3. Germline values: CDR1 ENHRY, CDR2 SYGVKD. This CDR3 has 14 residues. The TCRbeta library incorporated unique molecular identifiers. One entry per CDR3 protein, called by TCRdb with MiXCR from the PCR reads. The sample has approximately 250,000 distinct CDR3 sequences; about a quarter are singletons. Study results and caveats: The origin of high day-60 TCRbeta diversity in some patients lay in surviving recipient T cells and thymic progenitors. Once a year had passed after transplant, T-cell counts and diversity came mostly from newly produced T cells. In patients about two months after transplant, alpha-beta T cells reportedly arose from several hundred expanded graft clones.

This clonotype was detected ten times or more. Its target is not known. The receptor was isolated from a girl aged 2-9 years with Fanconi anemia, due to receive a stem cell transplant. Material: PBMCs, obtained before TCRalphabeta/CD19-depleted stem cell transplant. This sequence joins TRBV10-3 and TRBJ2-7; TRBD2 agrees at 7 bases. The CDR3 DNA sequence: TGTGCCATCAGTGTTGGCGGGGGCTCCTACGAGCAGTACTTC. Translated, it gives CAISVGGGSYEQYF.